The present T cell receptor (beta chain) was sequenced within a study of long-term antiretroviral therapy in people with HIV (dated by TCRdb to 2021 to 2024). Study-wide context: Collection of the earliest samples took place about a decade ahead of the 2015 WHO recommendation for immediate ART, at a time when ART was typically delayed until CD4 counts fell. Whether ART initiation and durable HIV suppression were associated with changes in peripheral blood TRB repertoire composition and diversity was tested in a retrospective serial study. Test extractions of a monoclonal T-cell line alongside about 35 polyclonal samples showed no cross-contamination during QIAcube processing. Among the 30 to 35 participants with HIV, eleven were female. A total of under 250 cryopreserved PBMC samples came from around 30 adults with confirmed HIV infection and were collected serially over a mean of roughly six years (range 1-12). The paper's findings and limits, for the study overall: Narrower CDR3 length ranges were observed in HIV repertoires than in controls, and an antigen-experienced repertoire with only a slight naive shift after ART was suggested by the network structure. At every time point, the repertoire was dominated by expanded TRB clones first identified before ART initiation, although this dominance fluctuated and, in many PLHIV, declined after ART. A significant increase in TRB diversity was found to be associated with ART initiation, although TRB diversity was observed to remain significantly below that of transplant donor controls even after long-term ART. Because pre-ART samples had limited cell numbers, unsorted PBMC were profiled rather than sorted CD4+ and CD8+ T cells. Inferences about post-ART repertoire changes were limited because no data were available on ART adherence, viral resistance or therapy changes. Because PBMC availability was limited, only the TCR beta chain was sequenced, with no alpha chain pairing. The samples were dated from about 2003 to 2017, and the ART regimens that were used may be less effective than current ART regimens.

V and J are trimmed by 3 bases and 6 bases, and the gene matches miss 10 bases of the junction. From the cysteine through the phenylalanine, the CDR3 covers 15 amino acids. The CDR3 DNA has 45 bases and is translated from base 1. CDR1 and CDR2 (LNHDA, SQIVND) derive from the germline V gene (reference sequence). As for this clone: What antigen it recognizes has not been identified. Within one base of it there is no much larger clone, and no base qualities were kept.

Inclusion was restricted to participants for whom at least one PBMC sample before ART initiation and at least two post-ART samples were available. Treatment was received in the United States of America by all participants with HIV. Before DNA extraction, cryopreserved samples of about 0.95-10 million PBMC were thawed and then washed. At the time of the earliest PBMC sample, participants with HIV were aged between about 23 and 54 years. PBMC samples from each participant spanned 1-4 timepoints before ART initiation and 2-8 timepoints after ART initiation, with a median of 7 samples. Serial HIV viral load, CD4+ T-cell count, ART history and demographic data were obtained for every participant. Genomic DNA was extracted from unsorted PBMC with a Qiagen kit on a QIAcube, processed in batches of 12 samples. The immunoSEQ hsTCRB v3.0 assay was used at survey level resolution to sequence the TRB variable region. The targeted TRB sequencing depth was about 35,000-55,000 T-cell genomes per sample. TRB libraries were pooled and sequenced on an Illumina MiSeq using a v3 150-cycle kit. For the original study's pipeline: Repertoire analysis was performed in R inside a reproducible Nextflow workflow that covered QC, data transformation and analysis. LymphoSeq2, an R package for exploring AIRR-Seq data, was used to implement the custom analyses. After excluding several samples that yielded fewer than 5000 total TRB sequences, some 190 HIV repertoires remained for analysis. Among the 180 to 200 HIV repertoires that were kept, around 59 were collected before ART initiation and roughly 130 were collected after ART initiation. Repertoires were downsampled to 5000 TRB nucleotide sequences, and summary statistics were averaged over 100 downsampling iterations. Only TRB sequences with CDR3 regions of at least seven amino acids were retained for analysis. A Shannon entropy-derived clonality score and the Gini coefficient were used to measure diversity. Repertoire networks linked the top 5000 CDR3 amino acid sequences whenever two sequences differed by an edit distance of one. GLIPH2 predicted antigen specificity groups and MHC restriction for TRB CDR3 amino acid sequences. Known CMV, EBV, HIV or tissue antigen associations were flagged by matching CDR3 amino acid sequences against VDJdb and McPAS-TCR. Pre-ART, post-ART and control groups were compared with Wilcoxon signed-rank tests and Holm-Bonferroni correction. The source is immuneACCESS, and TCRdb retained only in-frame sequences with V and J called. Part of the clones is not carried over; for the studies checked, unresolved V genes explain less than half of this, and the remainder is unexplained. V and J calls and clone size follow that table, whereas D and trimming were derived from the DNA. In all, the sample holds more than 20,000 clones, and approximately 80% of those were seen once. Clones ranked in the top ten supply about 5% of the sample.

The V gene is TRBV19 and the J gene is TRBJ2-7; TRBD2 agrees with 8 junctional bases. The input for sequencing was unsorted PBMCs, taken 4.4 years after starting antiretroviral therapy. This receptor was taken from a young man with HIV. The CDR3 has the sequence CASSIGGGGNGEQYF. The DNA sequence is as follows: TGTGCCAGTAGTATTGGAGGCGGGGGGAACGGCGAGCAGTACTTC.